This entry lists 4 T cell receptor beta chains sequenced from one sample in a study of vaccination effects on CD4 cells after COVID-19 (dated by TCRdb to between 2022 and 2023). The library was prepared using the immunoSEQ multiplex PCR assay. TCRdb stores this immuneACCESS table with in-frame sequences only. Part of the clones is absent; in the studies checked, under half of the shortfall reflects unresolved V genes, and no reason is known for the rest. The sample has about 45,000 clones on record, around 79% of them singletons. The ten biggest clones cover approximately 29% of the sample. Antigens of these TCRs are unknown. In the ViraFEST assay, PBMC were stimulated with viral peptide pools, and antigen-specific CD4+ T cell clonotypes were then identified by expansion using TCR sequencing. After 10 days of culture, CD4+ T cells were isolated with the EasySep CD4+ T cell isolation kit. Convalescent patients had PCR-confirmed SARS-CoV-2 infection between March and December 2020, before Alpha, Beta and Delta variants emerged in the United States.

The source material was CD4+ T cells from PBMCs cultured with a peptide pool, sampled before COVID-19 vaccination. These receptors came from a human donor who had a prior SARS-CoV-2 infection.

The count of this clone is one. The chain uses TRBV11-3 and TRBJ2-1, with 14 positions matching TRBD2. The CDR3 loop spans 16 amino acids. The germline CDR1 and CDR2 sequences are SGHNT and YENEEA. The ends lost 1 base at V and 12 bases at J; junction bases unmatched: 8. The CDR3 is CASSLVGTSGSRVQFF. In DNA form, the CDR3 reads TGTGCCAGCAGCTTAGTTGGGACTAGCGGGAGTAGGGTGCAGTTCTTC.

This rearrangement joins TRBV4-1 to TRBJ2-7; the D call may be TRBD1 or TRBD2 (6 bases each). The CDR3 runs to 15 residues. V lost 1 base, J lost 6 bases, and 16 bases lay in between. Germline V lookup: CDR1 MGHRA, CDR2 YSYEKL. The CDR3, as DNA: TGCGCCAGCAGCCAAGGATTCAGGGGAGGCATCGAGCAGTACTTC. Protein product: CASSQGFRGGIEQYF.

The chain is built from TRBV3-1 (or the pseudogene TRBV3-2) and TRBJ2-6; 9 positions agree with TRBD2. Per germline, CDR1 LGHDT and CDR2 YNNKEL (reference sequence). The CDR3 has 18 amino acids. The V gene end was trimmed by 1 base and the J gene end by 0 bases; junction bases not matched to a gene: 4. Here the CDR3 reads CASSQVAGAPSGANVLTF. CDR3 nucleotide sequence: TGTGCCAGCAGCCAAGTAGCGGGGGCCCCCTCTGGGGCCAACGTCCTGACTTTC.

A single count supports this clone. This chain links TRBV18 with TRBJ2-7; D is possibly TRBD1 or TRBD2 (5 bases each). This CDR3 region has 12 residues. Germline CDR1 is KGHSH and CDR2 is LQKENI. The V end lost 4 bases, the J end lost 1 base, and 5 bases lay between the germline ends. CDR3 residues: CASSRGSYEQYF. CDR3 bases: TGTGCCAGCTCACGGGGGTCCTACGAGCAGTACTTC.